These 3 T cell receptor beta chains originate from one sample sequenced in a study of Graves' ophthalmopathy and Graves' hyperthyroidism. Amplified TCR beta CDR3 regions were obtained using RNA transcripts as template. HTBI primers were employed in first-round RT-PCR, then a second-round multiplex PCR followed. A single record per CDR3 protein comes from TCRdb applying MiXCR to the multiplex PCR reads. Of about 1.2 million distinct CDR3 sequences listed, roughly two fifths were seen once; the top ten hold 11%. The sample was peripheral blood or thyroid tissue (not recorded which). The receptors derive from an adult man with Graves' hyperthyroidism.

This clonotype came up many times. This chain uses TRBV29-1 with TRBJ1-1; 10 positions agree with TRBD1. Germline V lookup: CDR1 SQVTM, CDR2 ANQGSEA. The V gene end was trimmed by 7 bases and the J gene end by 3 bases; junction bases not matched to a gene: 17. The CDR3 runs 17 residues. CDR3 in amino acids: CSAYTGTGEFRYTEAFF. DNA of the CDR3: TGCAGCGCATATACCGGGACAGGGGAGTTTAGGTACACTGAAGCTTTCTTT.

V gene TRBV20-1 combines with J gene TRBJ2-7, with 10 positions matching TRBD1. V lost 5 bases, J lost 1 base, and 5 bases stayed unmatched. CDR1 and CDR2 from the germline V gene are DFQATT and SNEGSKA (reference sequence). This CDR3 spans 14 amino acids. The CDR3 sequence: CSADRGQRSYEQYF. The CDR3 DNA reads as TGCAGTGCTGACAGGGGGCAGAGGTCCTACGAGCAGTACTTC.

This clonotype was seen many times. The V call is TRBV29-1, the J call TRBJ1-2; TRBD1 matches at 8 bases. V lost 7 bases and J lost 2; bases outside the gene matches: 9. This CDR3 has 14 residues. Germline-derived CDR1 and CDR2 are SQVTM and ANQGSEA. The CDR3: CSADLRDRNYGYTF. CDR3 DNA: TGCAGCGCCGACCTAAGGGACAGGAACTATGGCTACACCTTC.